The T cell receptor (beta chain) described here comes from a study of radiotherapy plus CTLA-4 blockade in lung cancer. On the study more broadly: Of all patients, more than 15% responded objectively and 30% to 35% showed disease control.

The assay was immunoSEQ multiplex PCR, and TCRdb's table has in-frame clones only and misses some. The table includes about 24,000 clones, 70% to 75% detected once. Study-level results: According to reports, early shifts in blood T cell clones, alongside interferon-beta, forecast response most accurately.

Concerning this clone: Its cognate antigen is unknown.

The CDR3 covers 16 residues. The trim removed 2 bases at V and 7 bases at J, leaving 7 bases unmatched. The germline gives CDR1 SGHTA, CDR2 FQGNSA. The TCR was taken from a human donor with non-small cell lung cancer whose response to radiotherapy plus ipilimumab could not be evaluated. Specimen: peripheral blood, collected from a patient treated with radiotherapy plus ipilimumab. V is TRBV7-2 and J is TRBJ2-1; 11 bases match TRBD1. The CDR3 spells CASSLPRTGGGNEQFF. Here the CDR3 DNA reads TGTGCCAGCAGCTTACCCCGGACAGGGGGCGGGAATGAGCAGTTCTTC.